This T cell receptor beta chain was captured by sequencing in a study of T cell changes during pregnancy in multiple sclerosis. Produced via immunoSEQ multiplex PCR; TCRdb's table is partial and in-frame only. The sample lists roughly 80,000 clones; about 91% were seen once. This CDR3 spans 15 amino acids. Germline assignment: CDR1 SGHKS and CDR2 YYEKEE (reference sequence). With 5 bases clipped from V and 6 bases from J, the junction kept 13 bases outside the gene matches. This TCR was sampled from a female donor with multiple sclerosis, enrolled in a pregnancy study. The chain links TRBV5-5 to TRBJ2-7, with 8 bases matching TRBD1. The starting material was peripheral blood, obtained before pregnancy. The CDR3 nucleotides read TGTGCCAGCAGGACTACAGGGGGGACGCGGGGCGAGCAGTACTTC. It specifies CASRTTGGTRGEQYF.